This TCR beta chain stems from a study of identical twins. The CDR3 extends over 16 amino acids. V lost 0 bases and J lost 5, with 16 bases in between. Germline V gene sequence: CDR1 KGHSH, CDR2 LQKENI. TCRdb reprocessed the 5' RACE reads via MiXCR and lists one record per CDR3 protein. This sample has under 900,000 distinct CDR3 sequences, with over 9% found just once. This clonotype was seen a handful of times. This sample also belongs to another study, concerning yellow fever vaccine responses in identical twins.

This rearrangement joins TRBV18 to TRBJ2-5, with D possibly being TRBD2 (6 bases). The receptor was isolated from a woman younger than 30 in good health. Source material: PBMCs. CDR3 DNA: TGTGCCAGCTCACCACCTAATCCAGGGACTTCGGAGACCCAGTACTTC. It specifies CASSPPNPGTSETQYF.